Below, one TCR beta chain is given with its context. Its target is not known. Germline V gene sequence: CDR1 SGHTA, CDR2 FQGNSA. The V segment lost 5 bases and the J segment 0 bases; nucleotides outside the gene matches: 11. The CDR3 extends over 17 amino acids. The data were taken from a study of T cell responses to AZD1222 COVID-19 vaccine. TCRdb's table, derived via immunoSEQ multiplex PCR, lists solely in-frame clones and lacks some. The sample yields roughly 130,000 clones, around nine tenths seen once. Study-wide results and limits: Donors were chiefly white British, with a greater number of females, and clonal diversity was perhaps underestimated. After two AZD1222 doses, spike-specific TCR breadth and depth rose versus day 0.

The TCR sequence derives from an adult in good health. Sequenced material: peripheral blood, taken on day 0 of AZD1222 vaccination. The chain employs TRBV7-2 and TRBJ2-5, with 8 bases identical to TRBD1. The CDR3 is CASSPRRTGLYQETQYF. CDR3 sequence (DNA): TGTGCCAGCAGCCCCCGACGGACAGGGCTGTACCAAGAGACCCAGTACTTC.